This TCR beta chain was documented in a study of identifying expanded T cells in peripheral blood. The ends lost 4 bases at V and 7 bases at J; junction bases unmatched: 11. The CDR3 totals 17 residues. Germline V gives CDR1 SGHTA, CDR2 FQGTGA. Clones were sequenced by immunoSEQ multiplex PCR, and TCRdb holds only the in-frame ones, with some missing. The table records about 94,000 clones, around 90% of them present only once. A word on this clone: Its specificity is not known.

Whole-study results and caveats: About 1.2 clones differed between technical replicates, versus around 15 and 19 over time.

The receptor's source is a person aged 18 to 75 in good health. This chain links TRBV7-3 with TRBJ2-1; TRBD1 agrees at 12 bases. The sample was blood. CDR3 DNA: TGTGCCAGCAGCTCACCGGAGGGACAGGGGGCGAGGAATGAGCAGTTCTTC. Translation: CASSSPEGQGARNEQFF.